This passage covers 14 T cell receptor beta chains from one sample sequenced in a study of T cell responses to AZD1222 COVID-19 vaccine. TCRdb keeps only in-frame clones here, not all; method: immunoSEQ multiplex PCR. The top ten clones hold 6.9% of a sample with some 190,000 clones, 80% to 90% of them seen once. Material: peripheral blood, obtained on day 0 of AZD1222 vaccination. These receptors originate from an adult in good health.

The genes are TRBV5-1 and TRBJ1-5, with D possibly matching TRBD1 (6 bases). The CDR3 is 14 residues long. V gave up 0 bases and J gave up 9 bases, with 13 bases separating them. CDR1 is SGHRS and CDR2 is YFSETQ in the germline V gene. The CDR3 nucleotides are TGCGCCAGCAGCTTGGAGGCTCAACAGGGGCCCCAGCATTTT. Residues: CASSLEAQQGPQHF.

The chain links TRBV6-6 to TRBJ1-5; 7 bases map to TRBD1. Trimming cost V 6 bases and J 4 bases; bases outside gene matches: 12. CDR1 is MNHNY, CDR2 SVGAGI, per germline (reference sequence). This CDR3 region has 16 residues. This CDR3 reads CASSLKQGIDNQPQHF. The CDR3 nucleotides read TGTGCCAGCAGCCTCAAACAGGGGATCGATAATCAGCCCCAGCATTTT.

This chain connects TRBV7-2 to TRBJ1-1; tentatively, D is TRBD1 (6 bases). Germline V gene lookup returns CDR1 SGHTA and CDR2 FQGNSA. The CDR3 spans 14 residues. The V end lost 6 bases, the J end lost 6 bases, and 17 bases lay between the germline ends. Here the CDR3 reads CASSSMGAAAEAFF. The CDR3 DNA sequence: TGTGCCAGCAGTAGCATGGGGGCGGCCGCTGAAGCTTTCTTT.

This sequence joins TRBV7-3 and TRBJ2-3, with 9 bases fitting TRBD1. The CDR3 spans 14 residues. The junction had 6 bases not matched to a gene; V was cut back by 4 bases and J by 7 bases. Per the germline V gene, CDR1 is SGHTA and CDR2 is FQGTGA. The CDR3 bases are TGTGCCAGCAGCTCAGGGACAGGGTACAATACGCAGTATTTT. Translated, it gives CASSSGTGYNTQYF.

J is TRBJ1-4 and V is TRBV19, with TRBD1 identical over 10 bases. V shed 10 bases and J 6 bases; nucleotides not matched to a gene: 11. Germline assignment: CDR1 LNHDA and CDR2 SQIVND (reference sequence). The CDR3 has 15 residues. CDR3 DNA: TGTGCCACTAAACGACGGACAGGGGGGGATGAAAAACTGTTTTTT. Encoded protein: CATKRRTGGDEKLFF.

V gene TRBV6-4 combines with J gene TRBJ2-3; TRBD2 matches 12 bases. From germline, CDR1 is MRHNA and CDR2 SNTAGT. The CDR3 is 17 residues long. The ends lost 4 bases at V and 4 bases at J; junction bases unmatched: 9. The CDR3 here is CASSALASGGASDTQYF. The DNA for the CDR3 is TGTGCCAGCAGTGCCTTGGCTAGCGGGGGGGCTTCAGATACGCAGTATTTT.

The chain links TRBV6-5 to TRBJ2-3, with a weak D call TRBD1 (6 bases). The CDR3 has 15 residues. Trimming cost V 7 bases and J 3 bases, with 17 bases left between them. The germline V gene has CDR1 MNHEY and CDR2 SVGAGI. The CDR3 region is CASNPGTPGTDTQYF. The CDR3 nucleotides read TGTGCCAGCAATCCCGGGACACCCGGGACAGATACGCAGTATTTT.

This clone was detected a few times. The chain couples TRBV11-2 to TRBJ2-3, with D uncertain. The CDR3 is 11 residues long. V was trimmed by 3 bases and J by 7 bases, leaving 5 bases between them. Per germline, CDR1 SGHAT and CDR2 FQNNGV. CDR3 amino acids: CASSLLYTQYF. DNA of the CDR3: TGTGCCAGCAGCTTGCTCTATACGCAGTATTTT.

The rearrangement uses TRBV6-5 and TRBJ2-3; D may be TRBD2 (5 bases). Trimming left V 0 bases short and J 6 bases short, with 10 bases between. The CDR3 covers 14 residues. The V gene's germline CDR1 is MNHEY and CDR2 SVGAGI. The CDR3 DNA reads TGTGCCAGCAGTTACTCGAGGGTGGCGGATACGCAGTATTTT. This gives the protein CASSYSRVADTQYF.

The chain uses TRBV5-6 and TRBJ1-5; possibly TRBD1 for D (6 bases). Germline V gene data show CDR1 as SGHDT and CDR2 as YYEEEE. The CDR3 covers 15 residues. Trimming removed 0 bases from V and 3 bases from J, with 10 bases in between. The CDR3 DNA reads TGTGCCAGCAGCTTGGAGGGACATGCCAATCAGCCCCAGCATTTT. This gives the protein CASSLEGHANQPQHF. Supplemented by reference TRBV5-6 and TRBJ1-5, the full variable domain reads DAGVTQSPTHLIKTRGQQVTLRCSPKSGHDTVSWYQQALGQGPQFIFQYYEEEERQRGNFPDRFSGHQFPNYSSELNVNALLLGDSALYLCASSLEGHANQPQHFGDGTRLSIL.

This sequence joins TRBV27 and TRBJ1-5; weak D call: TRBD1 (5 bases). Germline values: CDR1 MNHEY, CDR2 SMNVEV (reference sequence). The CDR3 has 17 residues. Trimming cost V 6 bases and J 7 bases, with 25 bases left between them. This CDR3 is CASSPWGGVRAGQPQHF. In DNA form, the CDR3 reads TGTGCCAGCAGCCCTTGGGGGGGTGTAAGAGCGGGACAGCCCCAGCATTTT.

The DNA for the CDR3 is TGCGCCAGCAGCACCGGACAGGGGGCGCTTAATGAGCAGTTCTTC. Translating it yields CASSTGQGALNEQFF. The rearrangement joins TRBV5-1 to TRBJ2-1, with 11 bases aligning to TRBD1. The germline gives CDR1 SGHRS, CDR2 YFSETQ. V lost 4 bases and J lost 7; bases outside the gene matches: 7. This CDR3 is built from 15 residues.

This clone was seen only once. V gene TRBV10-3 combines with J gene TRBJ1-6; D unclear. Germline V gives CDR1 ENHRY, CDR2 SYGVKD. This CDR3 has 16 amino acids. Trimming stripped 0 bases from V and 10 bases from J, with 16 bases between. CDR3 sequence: CAISESKPGSGSPLHF. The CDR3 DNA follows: TGTGCCATCAGTGAGTCGAAGCCGGGGTCGGGGTCACCCCTCCACTTT.

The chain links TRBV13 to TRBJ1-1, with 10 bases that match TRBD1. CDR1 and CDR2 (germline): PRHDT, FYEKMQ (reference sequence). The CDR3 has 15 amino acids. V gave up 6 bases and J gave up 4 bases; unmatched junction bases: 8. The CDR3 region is CASSPDRGRSTEAFF. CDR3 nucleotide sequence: TGTGCCAGCAGTCCAGACAGGGGGCGGAGCACTGAAGCTTTCTTT.